Listed below are T cell receptor beta chains from one sample, sequenced in a study of Graves' ophthalmopathy and Graves' hyperthyroidism. TCRdb independently ran MiXCR on the multiplex PCR reads; one entry per CDR3 protein. The sample has 500,000 to 700,000 distinct CDR3 sequences; about 40% are singletons. The specimen sequenced was peripheral blood or thyroid tissue (not recorded which). The receptor source for this set is an adult man with Graves' hyperthyroidism. Both conserved end residues are part of each CDR3. A D gene is named only where the DNA matches it firmly. Clone size appears in some rows only: once, few, many, or a class for an expanded clone.

J: TRBJ2-2
D: TRBD1
size: NA
V: TRBV29-1
CDR3: CSANLGQRTGELFF
DNA: TGCAGCGCTAACCTGGGACAGCGCACCGGGGAGCTGTTTTTT

J: TRBJ1-2
D: NA
size: NA
V: TRBV19
CDR3: CASSISGDTNYGYTF
DNA: TGTGCCAGTAGTATCAGCGGGGATACTAACTATGGCTACACCTTC

J: TRBJ2-5
D: TRBD1
size: many
V: TRBV12-3/TRBV12-4
CDR3: CASSAADRGLKTQYF
DNA: TGTGCCAGCAGTGCTGCCGACAGGGGGCTAAAGACCCAGTACTTC

J: TRBJ1-3
D: NA
size: many
V: TRBV7-3
CDR3: CASSSAPTRGNTIYF
DNA: TGTGCCAGCAGCTCAGCCCCAACGCGGGGAAACACCATATATTTT

J: TRBJ1-2
D: NA
size: many
V: TRBV7-8
CDR3: CASSLPGTGRGYTF
DNA: TGTGCCAGCAGCCTTCCCGGGACCGGGAGGGGCTACACCTTC

J: TRBJ1-2
D: NA
size: many
V: TRBV9
CDR3: CASSVDGGLLANYGYTF
DNA: TGTGCCAGCAGCGTAGATGGGGGTCTTTTAGCTAACTATGGCTACACCTTC

J: TRBJ2-2
D: TRBD1
size: many
V: TRBV25-1
CDR3: CASSELNDRGWTGELFF
DNA: TGTGCCAGCAGTGAGCTCAATGACAGGGGATGGACCGGGGAGCTGTTTTTT

J: TRBJ2-7
D: TRBD1
size: many
V: TRBV20-1
CDR3: CSAKDRGGSYEQYF
DNA: TGCAGTGCAAAAGACAGGGGCGGGTCCTACGAGCAGTACTTC

J: TRBJ2-5
D: NA
size: few
V: TRBV6-1
CDR3: CASSGAGIQETQYF
DNA: TGTGCCAGCAGTGGAGCCGGGATCCAAGAGACCCAGTACTTC

J: TRBJ1-1
D: TRBD1
size: NA
V: TRBV15
CDR3: CATSQGQGWPEAFF
DNA: TGTGCCACCAGCCAGGGACAGGGGTGGCCTGAAGCTTTCTTT

J: TRBJ2-3
D: NA
size: NA
V: TRBV7-2
CDR3: CATSDWTSSTDTQYF
DNA: TGTGCCACCAGTGATTGGACTTCTAGCACAGATACGCAGTATTTT

J: TRBJ2-7
D: NA
size: many
V: TRBV2
CDR3: CASSESLAAGYYEQYF
DNA: TGTGCCAGCAGTGAAAGTCTTGCGGCGGGTTACTACGAGCAGTACTTC

J: TRBJ2-7
D: TRBD2
size: NA
V: TRBV25-1
CDR3: CASSELGLAGGPFVYEQYF
DNA: TGTGCCAGCAGTGAACTGGGACTAGCGGGAGGGCCTTTCGTCTACGAGCAGTACTTC

J: TRBJ1-4
D: NA
size: NA
V: TRBV10-2
CDR3: CASSDAGYSKTESTNEKLSF
DNA: TGCGCCAGCAGTGATGCTGGGTATTCCAAAACTGAATCAACTAATGAAAAACTGTCTTTT

J: TRBJ1-3
D: NA
size: many
V: TRBV7-9
CDR3: CASSLDLTGAGNTIYF
DNA: TGTGCCAGCAGCTTAGATCTGACAGGAGCGGGAAACACCATATATTTT

J: TRBJ1-2
D: NA
size: many
V: TRBV29-1
CDR3: CSVVRGFQRGYTF
DNA: TGCAGCGTTGTGCGGGGGTTCCAACGGGGCTACACCTTC

J: TRBJ1-1
D: NA
size: NA
V: TRBV7-6
CDR3: CASSFGGSGEAFF
DNA: TGTGCCAGCAGCTTTGGAGGGTCCGGTGAGGCTTTCTTT

J: TRBJ1-2
D: NA
size: NA
V: TRBV2
CDR3: CASSDGGFGYGYTF
DNA: TGTGCCAGCAGTGATGGGGGGTTTGGCTATGGCTACACCTTC

J: TRBJ1-1
D: NA
size: NA
V: TRBV13
CDR3: CASSTDRRLMNTEALF
DNA: TGTGCCAGCAGCACCGACAGGAGACTAATGAACACTGAAGCTCTCTTT

J: TRBJ2-5
D: NA
size: once
V: TRBV29-1
CDR3: CSQETQYF
DNA: TGCAGCCAAGAGACCCAGTACTTC

J: TRBJ2-7
D: TRBD1
size: many
V: TRBV20-1
CDR3: CSARGGAGTGGREQYF
DNA: TGCAGTGCTAGAGGGGGCGCCGGGACAGGGGGTAGAGAGCAGTACTTC

J: TRBJ2-3
D: NA
size: many
V: TRBV29-1
CDR3: CSVGTDGDTQYF
DNA: TGCAGCGTTGGGACTGACGGAGATACGCAGTATTTT

J: TRBJ2-7
D: TRBD1
size: many
V: TRBV29-1
CDR3: CSVGGQGREQYF
DNA: TGCAGCGTTGGGGGACAGGGGAGGGAGCAGTACTTC

J: TRBJ1-2
D: NA
size: NA
V: TRBV30
CDR3: CAWSVGPGVDGYTF
DNA: TGTGCCTGGAGTGTGGGGCCAGGGGTCGATGGCTACACCTTC

J: TRBJ2-3
D: NA
size: once
V: TRBV24-1
CDR3: CATSPRRAASTDTQYF
DNA: TGTGCCACCAGCCCTAGGAGGGCTGCTAGCACAGATACGCAGTATTTT

J: TRBJ1-3
D: NA
size: NA
V: TRBV9
CDR3: CASSGGGTRNTIYF
DNA: TGTGCCAGCAGCGGCGGAGGGACACGAAACACCATATATTTT

J: TRBJ1-2
D: NA
size: few
V: TRBV5-1
CDR3: CASSLDVWGDYGYTF
DNA: TGCGCCAGCAGCCTGGACGTTTGGGGAGACTATGGCTACACCTTC

J: TRBJ1-5
D: NA
size: NA
V: TRBV7-9
CDR3: CASSPDGGNQPQHF
DNA: TGTGCCAGCAGTCCGGACGGGGGCAATCAGCCCCAGCATTTT